Sequencing of this T cell receptor (beta chain) was carried out in a study of T-cell memory formation after mild COVID-19. TCRdb re-analysed the 5' RACE reads in MiXCR, keeping a single row per CDR3 protein. The sample has 190,000 or so distinct CDR3 sequences, about a fifth seen once. V shed 1 base and J 3 bases; nucleotides not matched to a gene: 2. Per germline, CDR1 SGHKS and CDR2 YYEKEE (reference sequence). This CDR3 comprises 14 residues. The sample taken for sequencing was PBMCs or a T cell subset sorted from them (not recorded which). This chain connects TRBV5-5 to TRBJ1-1; TRBD1 matches at 8 bases. The source is an adult woman who had mild COVID-19 (a few samples of this study predate the infection). Cell type and time point are not known. CDR3: CASSLYRGDTEAFF. The CDR3 DNA follows: TGTGCCAGCAGCTTGTACAGGGGGGACACTGAAGCTTTCTTT. The whole variable domain, filled in from reference TRBV5-5 and TRBJ1-1, reads DAGVTQSPTHLIKTRGQQVTLRCSPISGHKSVSWYQQVLGQGPQFIFQYYEKEERGRGNFPDRFSARQFPNYSSELNVNALLLGDSALYLCASSLYRGDTEAFFGQGTRLTVV.